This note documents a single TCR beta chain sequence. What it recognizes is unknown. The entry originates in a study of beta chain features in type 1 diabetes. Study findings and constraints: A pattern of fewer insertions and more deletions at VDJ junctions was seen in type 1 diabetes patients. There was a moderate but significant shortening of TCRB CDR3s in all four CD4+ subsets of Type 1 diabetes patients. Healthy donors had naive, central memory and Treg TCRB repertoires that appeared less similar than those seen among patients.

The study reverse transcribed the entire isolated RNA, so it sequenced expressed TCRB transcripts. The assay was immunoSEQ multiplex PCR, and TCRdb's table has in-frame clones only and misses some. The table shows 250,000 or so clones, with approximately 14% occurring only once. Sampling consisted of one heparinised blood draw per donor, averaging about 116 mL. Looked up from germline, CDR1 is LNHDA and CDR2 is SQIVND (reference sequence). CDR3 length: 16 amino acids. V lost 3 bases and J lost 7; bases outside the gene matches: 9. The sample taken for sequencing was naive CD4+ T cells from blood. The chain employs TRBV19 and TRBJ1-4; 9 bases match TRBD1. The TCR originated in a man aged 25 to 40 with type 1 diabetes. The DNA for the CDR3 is TGTGCCAGTAGTATGAACGACGGGACAGGGCCTGAAAAACTGTTTTTT. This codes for CASSMNDGTGPEKLFF.